One sample yielded the 24 T cell receptor beta chains listed below, sequenced in a study of blood T cell repertoires in COVID-19. Sequenced by immunoSEQ multiplex PCR; TCRdb stores in-frame clones only, minus some. The data contain some 300,000 clones, nearly 90% of them singletons. The sequenced material came from PBMCs or T cells enriched from blood (not recorded which). These receptor sequences come from a woman aged 45-65 years who had been exposed to COVID-19.

The chain is built from TRBV2 and TRBJ1-1, with a tentative D call TRBD1 (6 bases). Germline V gene lookup returns CDR1 SNHLY and CDR2 FYNNEI. With 6 bases removed from V and 2 bases from J, the gap between germline ends came to 10 bases. The CDR3 consists of 13 residues. The CDR3 DNA is TGTGCCAGCAGACGCAGGGGAAACACTGAAGCTTTCTTT. It yields the protein CASRRRGNTEAFF.

CDR3 bases: TGTGCCAGCAGCTTTAGCAGCTCCTACGAGCAGTACTTC. Translating gives CASSFSSSYEQYF. The chain carries TRBV5-6 and TRBJ2-7; no definite D call. The V gene lost 2 bases and the J gene lost 0 bases, with 6 bases spanning the gap. The CDR3 extends over 13 amino acids. CDR1 is SGHDT and CDR2 is YYEEEE in the germline V gene. The full variable domain, rest sourced from reference TRBV5-6 and TRBJ2-7, is DAGVTQSPTHLIKTRGQQVTLRCSPKSGHDTVSWYQQALGQGPQFIFQYYEEEERQRGNFPDRFSGHQFPNYSSELNVNALLLGDSALYLCASSFSSSYEQYFGPGTRLTVT.

The genes are TRBV7-6 and TRBJ2-1; a weak D match, TRBD1 (6 bases). Trimming cost V 4 bases and J 5 bases, with 18 bases left between them. The CDR3 is made up of 16 amino acids. Germline V gene lookup returns CDR1 SGHVS and CDR2 FNYEAQ. The CDR3 nucleotides are TGTGCCAGCAGCTCGCCTTTCCAAGACAGGAACAATGAGCAGTTCTTC. This codes for CASSSPFQDRNNEQFF.

The rearrangement joins TRBV27 to TRBJ2-7, with TRBD1 identical over 7 bases. The CDR3 is 15 residues long. Germline V CDR1 and CDR2: MNHEY, SMNVEV (reference sequence). J lost 0 bases, V lost 5 bases, and 7 bases had no gene match. CDR3 DNA sequence: TGTGCCAGCAGTCCACACCGGGACAGCTCCTACGAGCAGTACTTC. Protein: CASSPHRDSSYEQYF.

The J gene is TRBJ1-1, the V gene TRBV3-1 (or the pseudogene TRBV3-2), with D hard to call. In germline, CDR1 is LGHDT, CDR2 YNNKEL (reference sequence). V was trimmed by 2 bases and J by 0 bases, leaving 10 bases between them. CDR3 length: 15 amino acids. CDR3 DNA: TGTGCCAGCAGCCAACAGACTACCATGAACACTGAAGCTTTCTTT. Translating it yields CASSQQTTMNTEAFF.

Only one count was recorded for this clone. The rearrangement joins TRBV9 to TRBJ2-5; 7 bases map to TRBD1. This CDR3 spans 13 amino acids. V was pared by 5 bases and J by 2 bases, with 3 bases of the junction left unmatched. Germline V gene data show CDR1 as SGDLS and CDR2 as YYNGEE. Here the CDR3 DNA reads TGTGCCAGCAGTCCGGGACAGCAAGAGACCCAGTACTTC. Its translation is CASSPGQQETQYF.

This CDR3 reads CASTKVGANGANVLTF. CDR3 nucleotides: TGCGCCAGCACCAAAGTGGGGGCGAATGGGGCCAACGTCCTGACTTTC. The chain carries TRBV10-2 and TRBJ2-6; D is perhaps TRBD1 (6 bases). This CDR3 region has 16 residues. CDR1 is WSHSY, CDR2 SAAADI, per germline. V lost 7 bases and J lost 3, with 16 bases in between.

The chain employs TRBV28 and TRBJ2-7; 7 bases map to TRBD1. In germline, CDR1 is MDHEN, CDR2 SYDVKM. There are 18 residues in the CDR3. The V gene end was trimmed by 2 bases and the J gene end by 2 bases; junction bases not matched to a gene: 15. The CDR3: CASSLPVRQGLGTYEQYF. The CDR3 coding sequence is TGTGCCAGCAGTTTACCGGTTAGACAGGGTCTGGGGACCTACGAGCAGTACTTC.

V usage is TRBV5-4 and J usage is TRBJ1-4, with 9 bases lining up with TRBD1. Germline-derived CDR1 and CDR2 are SGHNT and YYREEE (reference sequence). J was trimmed by 8 bases and V by 4 bases; bases with no gene match: 9. The CDR3 totals 15 residues. CDR3 coding DNA: TGTGCCAGCAGCCGTCCGGGACAGGGCCCCGAAAAACTGTTTTTT. The encoded protein is CASSRPGQGPEKLFF. Complete variable domain (other parts from reference TRBV5-4 and TRBJ1-4): ETGVTQSPTHLIKTRGQQVTLRCSSQSGHNTVSWYQQALGQGPQFIFQYYREEENGRGNFPPRFSGLQFPNYSSELNVNALELDDSALYLCASSRPGQGPEKLFFGSGTQLSVL.

The gene calls are TRBV28 and TRBJ2-1; 9 nucleotides agree with TRBD1. Trimming took 5 bases from V and 5 from J; bases not matched to a gene: 10. There are 16 residues in the CDR3. The V gene's germline CDR1 is MDHEN and CDR2 SYDVKM. This chain's CDR3 is CASSTLGTGRDNEQFF. DNA of the CDR3: TGTGCCAGCAGTACCCTAGGGACAGGGCGGGACAATGAGCAGTTCTTC.

The chain carries TRBV27 and TRBJ2-7; 7 nucleotides align to TRBD2. The germline V gene has CDR1 MNHEY and CDR2 SMNVEV (reference sequence). This CDR3 contains 15 residues. With V trimmed by 0 bases and J by 2 bases, 4 bases remained unmatched. The CDR3 region is CASSLSWGGTYEQYF. Here the CDR3 DNA reads TGTGCCAGCAGTTTATCCTGGGGGGGTACCTACGAGCAGTACTTC.

The V and J genes are TRBV5-4 and TRBJ2-5; 9 nucleotides align to TRBD2. This CDR3 contains 14 residues. Germline V lookup: CDR1 SGHNT, CDR2 YYREEE (reference sequence). Trimming removed 4 bases from V and 4 bases from J; junction bases left unmatched: 5. The CDR3 protein is CASSGGLAPETQYF. CDR3 DNA sequence: TGTGCCAGCAGCGGGGGACTAGCCCCAGAGACCCAGTACTTC.

Comment on this clone: The germline gene is not matched at one end of the junction; a read error may be the cause. The J gene is TRBJ2-1, the V gene TRBV7-7, with TRBD2 matching over 8 bases. Germline V gene sequence: CDR1 SSHAT, CDR2 FNYEAQ (reference sequence). The CDR3 runs 15 residues. The CDR3 nucleotides read TGTGCTAGCAGCTTAGAGGCCGGGACTAGATATGAGCAGTTCTTC. Residues: CASSLEAGTRYEQFF.

The V gene is TRBV10-3, the J gene TRBJ2-7; tentative D call: TRBD2 (6 bases). The CDR3 length is 15 residues. V was cut by 2 bases and J by 1 base, with 12 bases left in between. From germline, CDR1 is ENHRY and CDR2 SYGVKD. The chain's CDR3 is CAISEKGLGSYEQYF. The CDR3 nucleotides read TGTGCCATCAGTGAGAAGGGACTGGGTTCCTACGAGCAGTACTTC.

The rearrangement uses TRBV7-2 and TRBJ1-2; D unclear. Germline V gene sequence: CDR1 SGHTA, CDR2 FQGNSA. The ends were cut back, 1 base at V and 8 bases at J, with 20 bases in the middle. CDR3 size: 16 residues. In nucleotides, the CDR3 is TGTGCCAGCAGCTTAGAAATCAGGAAGCCCTCATCGGGCTACACCTTC. Translated: CASSLEIRKPSSGYTF.

This chain connects TRBV7-2 to TRBJ1-5; 7 bases map to TRBD1. Germline CDR1 SGHTA, CDR2 FQGNSA. This CDR3 contains 16 residues. Germline trimming cut 5 bases from V and 2 bases from J; bases unmatched to any gene: 9. The CDR3 spells CASSTPGGGGNQPQHF. The CDR3 DNA reads as TGTGCCAGCAGCACCCCGGGAGGGGGCGGCAATCAGCCCCAGCATTTT.

CDR3 amino acids: CASSPRSGGPWVGELFF. The CDR3 DNA sequence: TGTGCCAGCAGCCCAAGGAGCGGGGGACCCTGGGTAGGGGAGCTGTTTTTT. The chain uses TRBV11-2 and TRBJ2-2; 8 positions match TRBD2. This CDR3 has 17 amino acids. Germline V gene lookup returns CDR1 SGHAT and CDR2 FQNNGV. V shed 5 bases, J shed 8 bases, and the junction held 16 bases outside the gene matches.

The chain recombines TRBV5-6 with TRBJ2-4; D is ambiguous. V was pared by 4 bases and J by 0 bases, with 11 bases between. This CDR3 comprises 15 residues. The V gene's germline CDR1 is SGHDT and CDR2 YYEEEE. The CDR3 bases are TGTGCCAGCAGCAGCTGGTGGTTAGCCAAAAACATTCAGTACTTC. This gives the protein CASSSWWLAKNIQYF.

The chain joins TRBV7-2 to TRBJ1-5, with TRBD1 matching 7 bases. V dropped 3 bases and J dropped 3; count of bases not matched to a gene: 2. Germline CDR1 and CDR2: SGHTA and FQGNSA. This CDR3 region has 14 residues. The CDR3 reads CASSLTGNNQPQHF. For the CDR3, the DNA is TGTGCCAGCAGCTTGACAGGGAACAATCAGCCCCAGCATTTT.

CDR3 amino acids: CATRGSSYNSPLHF. The CDR3 bases are TGTGCCACCCGAGGGAGCTCCTATAATTCACCCCTCCACTTT. V and J are TRBV7-6 and TRBJ1-6, with D unclear. CDR3 length: 14 residues. V was pared by 10 bases and J by 0 bases, with 10 bases between. CDR1 and CDR2 (germline): SGHVS, FNYEAQ.

The V and J genes are TRBV5-1 and TRBJ1-4; a weak D match, TRBD1 (5 bases). The CDR3 has 14 residues. Looked up from germline, CDR1 is SGHRS and CDR2 is YFSETQ. Trimming took 2 bases from V and 3 from J, leaving 8 bases between them. CDR3 residues: CASSLGASNEKLFF. The CDR3 bases are TGCGCCAGCAGCTTAGGGGCCTCTAATGAAAAACTGTTTTTT.

J is TRBJ2-7 and V is TRBV7-9, with TRBD2 matching over 8 bases. Germline CDR1 reads SEHNR; CDR2 reads FQNEAQ (reference sequence). Trimming removed 1 base from V and 0 bases from J; junction bases left unmatched: 2. There are 15 residues in the CDR3. The CDR3 DNA follows: TGTGCCAGCAGCTTAGTGAGCGGGAGCTCCTACGAGCAGTACTTC. Amino acid sequence: CASSLVSGSSYEQYF.

V gene TRBV7-2 combines with J gene TRBJ1-5; D possibly corresponds to TRBD1 (6 bases). Trimming cost V 3 bases and J 9 bases, with 18 bases left between them. CDR3 length: 15 residues. Germline CDR1 is SGHTA and CDR2 is FQGNSA. CDR3 protein: CASSFRSGQSWPQHF. The DNA of the CDR3 is TGTGCCAGCAGCTTCCGAAGTGGACAGTCCTGGCCCCAGCATTTT.

The chain is built from TRBV7-9 and TRBJ1-2; TRBD1 is a possible D gene (5 bases). V dropped 7 bases and J dropped 5 bases, with 14 bases sitting between them. The germline V gene has CDR1 SEHNR and CDR2 FQNEAQ (reference sequence). The CDR3 is 13 amino acids. The CDR3 is CASTGGSPYGYTF. DNA for the CDR3: TGTGCCAGCACCGGGGGGAGCCCTTATGGCTACACCTTC.